This TCR beta chain was identified during a study of PD-1 blockade in classical Hodgkin lymphoma. The time point denotes: cycle 4 day 1 (C4D1), after 5 to 7 weeks of nivolumab. Every patient experienced relapse after autologous stem cell transplantation, and brentuximab vedotin exposure varied. Complete response, partial response or progressive disease was each patient's best response. The method was immunoSEQ multiplex PCR; TCRdb's version includes in-frame clones alone and lacks a portion of them. The table has about 64,000 clones, roughly nine tenths seen once; the top ten hold 6.5% to 9.5%. Trimming left V 0 bases short and J 5 bases short, with 7 bases between. CDR1 LNHNV and CDR2 YYDKDF come from the germline V gene (reference sequence). The length of the CDR3 is 14 residues.

Source: peripheral blood mononuclear cells (PBMCs), taken before the fourth cycle of nivolumab. The TCR was taken from a human donor with classical Hodgkin lymphoma. The chain couples TRBV15 to TRBJ2-2; D remains unclear. This chain's CDR3 is CATSRDFDTGELFF. CDR3 DNA sequence: TGTGCCACCAGCAGAGATTTTGATACCGGGGAGCTGTTTTTT.